This T cell receptor beta chain was recorded in a study of T cell responses to AZD1222 COVID-19 vaccine. Broader study findings: Nearly half of spike-specific TCRs reportedly target variant regions that are unmutated in the B.1.351 and B.1.1.7 variants. In a largely white British group with more females than males, clonal diversity was possibly underestimated. At study baseline, merely more than 5 AZD1222 recipients were seropositive.

With 5 bases clipped from V and 3 bases from J, the junction kept 8 bases outside the gene matches. The CDR3 extends over 15 amino acids. Germline assignment: CDR1 SGDLS and CDR2 YYNGEE. Notes on this clone: Antigen specificity is unknown.

Profiling relied on immunoSEQ multiplex PCR, and the TCRdb table lists in-frame clones only, not all of them. Of under 200,000 clones in the sample, roughly nine tenths were seen once. The clonotype was recovered from an adult who received the MenACWY meningococcal vaccine as a control. The chain links TRBV9 to TRBJ1-1; 9 positions agree with TRBD1. The source material was peripheral blood, sampled 28 days after the second dose of the MenACWY control vaccine. The CDR3 sequence: CASSFSGQGYTEAFF. The CDR3 bases are TGTGCCAGCAGTTTCTCGGGACAGGGATACACTGAAGCTTTCTTT.